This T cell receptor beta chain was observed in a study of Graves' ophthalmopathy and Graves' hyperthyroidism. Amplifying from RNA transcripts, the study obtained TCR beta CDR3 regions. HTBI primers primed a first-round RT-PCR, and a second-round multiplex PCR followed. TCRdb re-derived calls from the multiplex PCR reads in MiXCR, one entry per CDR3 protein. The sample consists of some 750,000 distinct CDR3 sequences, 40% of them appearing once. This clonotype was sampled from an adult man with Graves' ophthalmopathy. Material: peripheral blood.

DNA of the CDR3: TGTGCCAGCAGCCAAAGAAAACAGGGAGTGATTTCACCCCTCCACTTT. Protein product: CASSQRKQGVISPLHF. The chain has TRBV14 and TRBJ1-6; tentative D call: TRBD1 (6 bases). V was trimmed by 2 bases and J by 9 bases, leaving 17 bases between them. Germline V lookup: CDR1 SGHDN, CDR2 FVKESK. This CDR3 contains 16 residues.